The 8 T cell receptor beta chains listed next were all sequenced from one sample in a study of cytomegalovirus exposure and HLA in healthy donors. The PCR used 60 Vbeta and 13 Jbeta primers. TCRdb's copy holds only in-frame clones and misses some; the assay was immunoSEQ multiplex PCR. The sample has 80,000 to 100,000 clones. Sequenced input: PBMCs. Receptors originate from a man aged 50 to 59 in good health and CMV-seropositive.

The chain recombines TRBV7-3 with TRBJ2-1, with TRBD1 identical over 8 bases. This CDR3 has 13 amino acids. CDR1 and CDR2 (germline): SGHTA, FQGTGA. V gave up 5 bases and J gave up 7 bases; unmatched junction bases: 4. CDR3 DNA sequence: TGTGCCAGCAGCCCAGGGGGCGGAAATGAGCAGTTCTTC. It specifies CASSPGGGNEQFF.

V usage is TRBV18 and J usage is TRBJ2-2, with D possibly TRBD2 on 6 matching bases. Looked up from germline, CDR1 is KGHSH and CDR2 is LQKENI. V was trimmed by 2 bases and J by 6 bases, leaving 7 bases between them. This CDR3 has 13 amino acids. The DNA for the CDR3 is TGTGCCAGCTCACCAGGAGGGGCCGGGGAGCTGTTTTTT. It is translated as CASSPGGAGELFF.

This chain links TRBV6-5 with TRBJ2-3; 8 bases line up with TRBD2. Germline trimming cut 2 bases from V and 4 bases from J; bases unmatched to any gene: 2. The germline V gene has CDR1 MNHEY and CDR2 SVGAGI. There are 14 residues in the CDR3. For the CDR3, the DNA is TGTGCCAGCAGTTACGGGACTAGGGCAGATACGCAGTATTTT. Residues: CASSYGTRADTQYF.

The V call is TRBV30, the J call TRBJ1-1, with a possible D match to TRBD1 (6 bases). The CDR3 has 13 residues. The ends were cut back, 1 base at V and 3 bases at J, with 9 bases in the middle. CDR1 and CDR2 (germline): GTSNPN, SVGIG (reference sequence). The CDR3 reads CAWSAQGDTEAFF. CDR3 DNA: TGTGCCTGGAGTGCACAGGGAGACACTGAAGCTTTCTTT.

The V gene is TRBV7-9, the J gene TRBJ2-7; TRBD1 aligns across 11 bases. J lost 2 bases, V lost 5 bases, and 2 bases had no gene match. The CDR3 spans 14 residues. Germline V gene sequence: CDR1 SEHNR, CDR2 FQNEAQ (reference sequence). CDR3 in amino acids: CASSPGQGAYEQYF. The CDR3, as DNA: TGTGCCAGCAGCCCGGGACAGGGGGCCTACGAGCAGTACTTC. The full variable domain, rest sourced from reference TRBV7-9 and TRBJ2-7, is DTGVSQNPRHKITKRGQNVTFRCDPISEHNRLYWYRQTLGQGPEFLTYFQNEAQLEKSRLLSDRFSAERPKGSFSTLEIQRTEQGDSAMYLCASSPGQGAYEQYFGPGTRLTVT.

The V gene is TRBV19, the J gene TRBJ2-7; no reliable D call. Germline V gene data show CDR1 as LNHDA and CDR2 as SQIVND (reference sequence). V lost 3 bases to trimming and J lost 5 bases, with 14 bases between them. The CDR3 covers 14 residues. The CDR3 loop reads CASSMASGEDEQYF. The CDR3 DNA reads as TGTGCCAGTAGTATGGCGTCCGGAGAGGACGAGCAGTACTTC.

V is TRBV10-3 and J is TRBJ2-7; 7 positions match TRBD2. V gave up 8 bases and J gave up 7 bases; unmatched junction bases: 11. The CDR3 loop spans 13 amino acids. The germline V gene has CDR1 ENHRY and CDR2 SYGVKD. CDR3 coding DNA: TGTGCCATCTCCAGCGGGGCGGATCTGGAGCAGTACGTC. Translating it yields CAISSGADLEQYV.

The chain recombines TRBV5-1 with TRBJ2-1; TRBD2 matches 11 bases. Germline V gene sequence: CDR1 SGHRS, CDR2 YFSETQ. V lost 7 bases, J lost 15 bases, and 15 bases stayed unmatched. The CDR3 consists of 14 residues. The CDR3 region is CASGYSLAGGSRFF. CDR3 DNA: TGCGCCAGCGGATACAGCTTAGCGGGAGGGAGCAGGTTCTTC.